This TCR beta chain was sequenced in a study of blood T cell repertoires in COVID-19. Turning to the study itself: Spain, Italy and the United States supplied samples that represented acute and convalescent COVID-19. Sources were T cells, B-cell-depleted T cells, or PBMCs; the material itself was cDNA or gDNA.

Per the germline V gene, CDR1 is MNHNS and CDR2 is SASEGT. The CDR3 length is 11 residues. V lost 3 bases to trimming and J lost 6 bases, with 6 bases between them. Original processing notes: Reference gene primer amplification gave estimated nucleated cell counts. Assay: immunoSEQ multiplex PCR; the TCRdb copy retains only in-frame clones and omits some. The D gene and trimming were derived from the DNA, and the V and J assignments and clone size from that table. In the table there are 450,000 to 500,000 clones, 80% to 90% of which are singletons. This sequence originates from a human donor in a cohort sampled during active COVID-19. The genes are TRBV6-1 and TRBJ2-7, with D maybe TRBD2 (6 bases). The specimen sequenced was peripheral blood. CDR3 sequence (DNA): TGTGCCAGCAGTGAGGGGGGCGAGCAGTACTTC. Protein product: CASSEGGEQYF.